The sequence of this TCR beta chain was determined in a study of PD-L1 blockade in urothelial cancer. Across the study: Among blood samples, the median T cell count was around 140,000.

TCRdb keeps only in-frame clones here, not all; method: immunoSEQ multiplex PCR. The data hold approximately 79,000 clones, with around 81% observed a single time. V shed 6 bases, J shed 7 bases, and the junction held 0 bases outside the gene matches. Looked up from germline, CDR1 is MDHEN and CDR2 is SYDVKM. The CDR3 covers 13 residues. Time point noted: pretreatment peripheral blood. This clone was observed a single time. This clonotype was obtained from a man between 40 and 49 years old with urothelial cancer. Sequenced here: PBMCs, sampled around atezolizumab (anti-PD-L1) treatment. The V call is TRBV28, the J call TRBJ2-1, with 13 bases matching TRBD2. CDR3 loop: CASRLAGGNEQFF. CDR3 coding DNA: TGTGCCAGCAGACTAGCGGGGGGGAATGAGCAGTTCTTC.